The 2 T cell receptor beta chains below come from one sample, sequenced in a study of OX40 agonist ivuxolimab in advanced cancers. This table comes from immunoSEQ multiplex PCR, and its TCRdb copy is limited to in-frame clones, with some not included. The sample carries 90,000 to 100,000 clones, 70% to 90% recorded once. The sequencing used CD4+ or CD8+ T cells sorted from blood, collected in a trial of the OX40 agonist ivuxolimab. These receptors originate from an adult with an advanced solid tumor such as melanoma, head and neck, liver or kidney cancer.

A few counts support this clone. This chain connects TRBV4-2 to TRBJ2-7; tentatively, D is TRBD2 (6 bases). CDR1 LGHNA and CDR2 YNFKEQ come from the germline V gene. The CDR3 contains 13 residues. The V and J ends lost 5 bases and 2 bases respectively, with 10 bases between them. Written as DNA, the CDR3 is TGTGCCAGCAGCAGGACGGGGGCCTACGAGCAGTACTTC. Protein sequence: CASSRTGAYEQYF.

This chain connects TRBV14 to TRBJ1-2; D gene ambiguous. CDR1 SGHDN and CDR2 FVKESK come from the germline V gene. V shed 1 base and J shed 5 bases, with 14 bases lying between them. The CDR3 is 15 amino acids. The CDR3 spells CASSQGTGGWYGYTF. CDR3 DNA: TGTGCCAGCAGCCAAGGGACCGGCGGTTGGTATGGCTACACCTTC.